This record concerns one T cell receptor beta chain sequence. Antigen specificity is unknown. This record belongs to a study of shared clonotypes between healthy human individuals. Study conclusions and caveats: Naive CD4 clonotypes overlapped across a few donors at roughly 5.1%. When compared with the clonotypes that were shared by all four sorted-subset donors, the non-shared clonotypes turned out to have lower generation probabilities.

The assay was immunoSEQ multiplex PCR, and TCRdb's table has in-frame clones only and misses some. The sample yields about 2 million clones, roughly 96% seen once. The CDR3 has 15 residues. Germline CDR1 is SGHNT and CDR2 is YYREEE (reference sequence). Deletions cut 3 bases from V and 1 base from J, with 14 bases between. The origin of this receptor is a man younger than 30 in good health. The sample comprised naive CD4+ T cells sorted from blood. Regarding subset: CD45RA+ positively selected. V is TRBV5-4 and J is TRBJ2-7; TRBD1 might be the D (5 bases). Written as DNA, the CDR3 is TGTGCCAGCAGCTGGGGCTCGGCGGATTCCTACGAGCAGTACTTC. Its protein product is CASSWGSADSYEQYF. The complete variable domain, with remaining parts taken from reference TRBV5-4 and TRBJ2-7, reads ETGVTQSPTHLIKTRGQQVTLRCSSQSGHNTVSWYQQALGQGPQFIFQYYREEENGRGNFPPRFSGLQFPNYSSELNVNALELDDSALYLCASSWGSADSYEQYFGPGTRLTVT.